The 13 T cell receptor beta chains in this list originate from one sample, sequenced in a study of blood T cell repertoires in COVID-19. TCRdb keeps only in-frame clones here, not all; method: immunoSEQ multiplex PCR. The table records fewer than 250,000 clones, 80% to 90% of them present only once. Sequencing used peripheral blood. These TCRs come from a man aged 45-65 years with active or convalescent COVID-19.

This clone was counted a few times. V is TRBV2 and J is TRBJ2-2, with D unresolved. Germline V lookup: CDR1 SNHLY, CDR2 FYNNEI. There are 11 residues in the CDR3. V gave up 8 bases and J gave up 7 bases, with 8 bases separating them. CDR3 loop: CASRDFGELFF. The CDR3 DNA reads as TGTGCCAGCCGCGATTTCGGGGAGCTGTTTTTT.

This clone appeared a single time. This chain connects TRBV27 to TRBJ1-6; D remains unclear. The CDR3 has 13 residues. The germline gives CDR1 MNHEY, CDR2 SMNVEV (reference sequence). V lost 2 bases, J lost 7 bases, and 6 bases lay in between. CDR3 residues: CASSLRRNSPLHF. The CDR3 DNA reads TGTGCCAGCAGTTTAAGGAGGAATTCACCCCTCCACTTT.

The chain joins TRBV6-6 to TRBJ1-1; D unresolved. Trimming cost V 0 bases and J 4 bases, with 9 bases left between them. The CDR3 totals 14 residues. Per the germline V gene, CDR1 is MNHNY and CDR2 is SVGAGI (reference sequence). The CDR3 bases are TGTGCCAGCAGTTACTCCTCGGACTTCACTGAAGCTTTCTTT. Translation: CASSYSSDFTEAFF.

This chain links TRBV11-2 with TRBJ2-5; D may be TRBD1 (6 bases). The length of the CDR3 is 17 residues. The V end lost 5 bases, the J end lost 5 bases, and 24 bases lay between the germline ends. Germline values: CDR1 SGHAT, CDR2 FQNNGV. The CDR3 DNA sequence: TGTGCCAGCAGCCCCGCCGGCGTAGTCTTCCAGGGGGAGACCCAGTACTTC. It is translated as CASSPAGVVFQGETQYF.

This clone has only one observation. The chain links TRBV29-1 to TRBJ1-2; possible D gene TRBD1, 6 bases. CDR1 SQVTM and CDR2 ANQGSEA come from the germline V gene. This CDR3 comprises 13 residues. The germline V and J ends were trimmed by 6 bases and 6 bases, with 17 bases remaining between them. The CDR3 is CSVNRARGDGYTF. In nucleotides, the CDR3 is TGCAGCGTCAACAGGGCTCGCGGAGATGGCTACACCTTC.

This clone was observed once. The J gene is TRBJ1-2, the V gene TRBV30, with D unresolved. V was cut by 4 bases and J by 5 bases, with 14 bases left in between. This CDR3 is built from 13 residues. CDR1 is GTSNPN and CDR2 is SVGIG in the germline V gene (reference sequence). This chain's CDR3 is CAWTPEVEYGYTF. In DNA form, the CDR3 reads TGTGCCTGGACCCCGGAGGTAGAATATGGCTACACCTTC.

V and J are TRBV5-4 and TRBJ1-2; D gene unclear. Germline V gives CDR1 SGHNT, CDR2 YYREEE (reference sequence). Trimming removed 5 bases at V and 2 bases at J, with 10 bases between. The CDR3 runs 13 residues. CDR3 bases: TGTGCCAGCAGAGCAAACGAGAACTATGGCTACACCTTC. This gives the protein CASRANENYGYTF.

The gene calls are TRBV7-2 and TRBJ2-5; tentatively, D is TRBD2 (5 bases). The germline CDR1 and CDR2 sequences are SGHTA and FQGNSA. The CDR3 extends over 14 amino acids. V was clipped by 4 bases and J by 5 bases, with 14 bases between them. CDR3 in amino acids: CASSSRIPGETQYF. CDR3 in DNA: TGTGCCAGCAGCTCAAGAATTCCGGGGGAGACCCAGTACTTC.

The V and J genes are TRBV29-1 and TRBJ2-3; 8 bases map to TRBD2. V dropped 5 bases and J dropped 1; count of bases not matched to a gene: 11. The CDR3 is 16 residues long. The germline V gene encodes CDR1 SQVTM and CDR2 ANQGSEA. This CDR3 reads CSVTGGPTIGTDTQYF. In DNA form, the CDR3 reads TGCAGCGTTACGGGGGGGCCGACGATCGGCACAGATACGCAGTATTTT.

The chain is built from TRBV9 and TRBJ2-2, with 7 bases matching TRBD1. Germline V gene data show CDR1 as SGDLS and CDR2 as YYNGEE. The CDR3 is made up of 17 amino acids. The trim removed 4 bases at V and 5 bases at J, leaving 14 bases unmatched. CDR3 sequence (DNA): TGTGCCAGCAGCAAGGGTGGGACAGCCCCGAGGACCGGGGAGCTGTTTTTT. Translation: CASSKGGTAPRTGELFF. The variable domain in full, completed from reference TRBV9 and TRBJ2-2, reads DSGVTQTPKHLITATGQRVTLRCSPRSGDLSVYWYQQSLDQGLQFLIQYYNGEERAKGNILERFSAQQFPDLHSELNLSSLELGDSALYFCASSKGGTAPRTGELFFGEGSRLTVL.

The chain employs TRBV28 and TRBJ1-2; 9 nucleotides align to TRBD1. The CDR3 loop spans 14 amino acids. CDR1 and CDR2 (germline): MDHEN, SYDVKM. V lost 4 bases to trimming and J lost 4 bases; unmatched junction nucleotides: 4. The CDR3 bases are TGTGCCAGCAGTTCTACAGGGGGCGGCTATGGCTACACCTTC. It yields the protein CASSSTGGGYGYTF.

V and J are TRBV28 and TRBJ1-1; tentatively, D is TRBD1 (5 bases). V was trimmed by 6 bases and J by 7 bases, leaving 9 bases between them. Germline V CDR1 and CDR2: MDHEN, SYDVKM. There are 11 residues in the CDR3. The CDR3 sequence: CASSRQFEAFF. CDR3 nucleotides: TGTGCCAGCAGCCGACAGTTTGAAGCTTTCTTT.

This chain's CDR3 is CASSVDRALEAFF. DNA for the CDR3: TGTGCCAGCAGCGTAGACAGGGCCCTTGAAGCTTTCTTT. This chain links TRBV12-3 or TRBV12-4 with TRBJ1-1; 7 bases agree with TRBD1. The V segment lost 6 bases and the J segment 7 bases; nucleotides outside the gene matches: 8. The CDR3 has 13 residues.